The clone carrying this T cell receptor beta chain was detected a few times. Its antigen remains unknown. The V and J ends lost 8 bases and 2 bases, in that order; junction bases with no gene match: 23. The CDR3 is 21 amino acids. Germline V gene sequence: CDR1 MGHDK, CDR2 SYGVNS. 5'RACE template switching produced TCR cDNA carrying a universal primer site and UMIs. TCRdb reprocessed the 5' RACE reads with MiXCR, giving one entry per CDR3 protein. The data show about 320,000 distinct CDR3 sequences, around 4.3% seen once. The data belong to a study of T cells after yellow fever vaccination. Study-wide points: Some clonotypes, a small share, were shared between CD4 and CD8 compartments. Subsequent to the booster, the majority of primary-vaccination clones reappeared (approximately 95% CD4, 85% to 90% CD8). Compared with primary, the secondary response was weaker and peaked at day 5, not 15.

This clonotype originated in a young man who received the YFV17D yellow fever vaccine. V is TRBV25-1 and J is TRBJ1-6, with TRBD1 identical over 8 bases. The sample in question was PBMCs, obtained 15 days after the yellow fever booster vaccination. DNA for the CDR3: TGTGCCAGCTCTAATTGCGGATTGACAGGGGATATATGGGCCTATAATTCACCCCTCCACTTT. Amino acid sequence: CASSNCGLTGDIWAYNSPLHF.